What follows is one T cell receptor beta chain and its context. Its antigen remains unidentified. No qualities accompany the bases; no much larger clone lies one base away. The data belong to a study of T cell responses to AZD1222 COVID-19 vaccine (dated by TCRdb to the early 2020s). In the study overall: AZD1222 recipients given second doses at about 4 weeks or at about 12 weeks were pooled, since spike-specific TCR depth and breadth were not found to differ between the two schedules. A total of 233 trial participants underwent TCR sequencing, of whom about 200 had received two doses of AZD1222 and some 25 had received two doses of the MenACWY control vaccine. Trial participants were enrolled into age subgroups of 18-55, 56-69 and 70-plus years, which contained around 150, 28 and 57 TCR-sequenced participants, respectively. Overall results and qualifications from the work: Because no day 14 peak-response samples were available, the repertoires could be characterized only after the peak T cell response. Epitopes outside the regions mutated in the B.1.351 and B.1.1.7 variants were reportedly recognized by nearly half of the unique spike-specific TCRs. Conclusions about previously exposed vaccinees are limited because only five or six AZD1222 recipients were SARS-CoV-2 seropositive at baseline. Most participants were white British and females outnumbered males, and the authors suggested that clonal diversity may have been underestimated. The vaccine-associated CD4 TCRs covered the entire spike protein, and the dominant responses fell in regions 160-218 and 743-854. A significant rise in spike-specific TCR breadth and depth was observed after two AZD1222 doses relative to day 0 and relative to MenACWY recipients. The 56-69-year group was small, and its depth increase did not reach significance, likely because of low power.

V drops 1 base and J drops 7 bases, leaving 5 bases in between. The germline V gene specifies SGHDT as CDR1 and YYEEEE as CDR2. The CDR3, cysteine through phenylalanine, is 11 amino acids long. Only CDR3 DNA is held: 33 bases, read in frame from base 1. The CDR3 regions of human TCRbeta chains were analyzed by immunosequencing. The published analysis was carried out like this. Repertoire TCRs were matched against a reference library of SARS-CoV-2-specific TCRs generated with the MIRA antigen-specificity platform. Breadth meant the fraction of unique TCRs that were SARS-CoV-2-associated, whereas depth meant the fraction of total T cells that were SARS-CoV-2-associated. Each spike-specific TCR was assigned to its reactive spike region and to a CD4 or CD8 class using the MIRA data. Log10-transformed breadth and depth values were compared by one-way ANOVA with Sidak's multiple comparisons tests. TCRdb took this table from immuneACCESS and kept in-frame rearrangements with V and J called. Such tables lack part of the clones; where checked against another copy, unresolved V genes explain under half of the gap, and the rest is unexplained. V and J calls and clone size are as listed in that table; D and trimming were resolved from the DNA. The sample profile shows 70,000 or so clones; around 87% of them were found once. The biggest ten clones account for under 30% of the sample.

In light of the paper, this sample's time point label describes: baseline before first vaccination. Vaccinee samples were obtained from the UK trials COV001 and COV002, which included a single-blind randomized controlled phase 2/3 trial of AZD1222 (ChAdOx1 nCoV-19) in healthy adults. For TCRbeta chain sequencing, PBMC samples from trial participants were taken at day 0 and at day 28 after the second dose. This TCR was recovered from an adult in good health. The sequence joins TRBV5-6 to TRBJ2-5; 5 matching bases give a weak D call of TRBD1. The material sequenced was peripheral blood, taken on day 0 of AZD1222 vaccination. The nucleotides read TGTGCCAGCAGCTTGAGGGGGACCCAGTACTTC. Its translation reads: CASSLRGTQYF.